The present TCR beta chain was sequenced within a study of T cells in Graves' hyperthyroidism and ophthalmopathy. The CDR3 sequence is 13 residues long. V lost 1 base, J lost 7 bases, and 8 bases lay in between. The germline gives CDR1 SGHTA, CDR2 FQGNSA. The investigators amplified TCR beta CDR3 regions from RNA transcripts. An initial round of RT-PCR targeting the TCR CDR3 relied on the HTBI primer set. TCRdb re-derived calls from the multiplex PCR reads in MiXCR, one entry per CDR3 protein. Found here are 450,000 to 650,000 distinct CDR3 sequences, 12% to 15% of them singletons; the top ten hold over 6%.

The chain links TRBV7-2 to TRBJ1-5; D unresolved. Sequenced sample: blood. The TCR sequence derives from a young woman with Graves' ophthalmopathy. CDR3 sequence (DNA): TGTGCCAGCAGCTTAGATGGGGAGCAGCCCCAGCATTTT. Residues: CASSLDGEQPQHF.